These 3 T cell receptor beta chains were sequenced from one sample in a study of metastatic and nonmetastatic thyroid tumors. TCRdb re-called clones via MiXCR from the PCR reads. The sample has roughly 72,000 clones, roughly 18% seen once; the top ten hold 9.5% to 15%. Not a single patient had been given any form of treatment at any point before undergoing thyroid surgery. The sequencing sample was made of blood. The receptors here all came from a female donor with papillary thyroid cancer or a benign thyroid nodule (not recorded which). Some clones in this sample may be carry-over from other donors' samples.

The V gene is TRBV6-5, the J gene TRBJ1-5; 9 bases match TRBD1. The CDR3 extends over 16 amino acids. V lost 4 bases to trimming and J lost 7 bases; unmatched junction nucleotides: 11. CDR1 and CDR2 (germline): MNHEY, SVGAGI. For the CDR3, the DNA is TGTGCCAGCAGTTCCAGTAACAGGGGGCGGTTACAGCCCCAGCATTTT. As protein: CASSSSNRGRLQPQHF.

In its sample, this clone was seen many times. DNA for the CDR3: TGTGCCAGTAGTATAGTGTCAGGGGGGACCAATGAGCAGTTCTTC. The encoded protein is CASSIVSGGTNEQFF. The chain employs TRBV19 and TRBJ2-1, with a possible D match to TRBD1 (7 bases). Trimming pared 1 base from V and 6 bases from J, leaving 13 bases between. The length of the CDR3 is 15 residues. Germline CDR1 is LNHDA and CDR2 is SQIVND (reference sequence).

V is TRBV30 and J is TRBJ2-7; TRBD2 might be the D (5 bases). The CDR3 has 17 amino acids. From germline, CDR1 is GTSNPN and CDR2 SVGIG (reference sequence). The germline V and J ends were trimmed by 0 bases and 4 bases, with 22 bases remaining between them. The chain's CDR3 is CAWSVLSEGQGRYEQYV. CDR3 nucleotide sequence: TGTGCCTGGAGTGTCCTGTCTGAGGGCCAAGGACGATACGAGCAGTACGTC.